This T cell receptor (beta chain) was found in a study of identical twins. General study points: Twin sharing of out-of-frame TCR alpha was underestimated by models in monozygotic pairs. Among out-of-frame alpha sequences shared by twins, low generation probability occurred in excess. Fewer insertions marked abundant cord blood beta clonotypes; young adult naive trended weakly, memory not at all. Researchers caution that invariant MAIT and iNKT cells could partly confound zero-insertion analyses.

Comments on this clonotype: Antigen: not known.

The CDR3 contains 15 residues. Germline V lookup: CDR1 MNHEY, CDR2 SVGAGI. Trimming removed 0 bases from V and 5 bases from J; junction bases left unmatched: 4. One entry per CDR3 protein, called by TCRdb with MiXCR from the 5' RACE reads. The data show 450,000 to 600,000 distinct CDR3 sequences, about 22% seen once. Another study also made use of these data, one on yellow fever vaccine responses in identical twins.

The origin of this receptor is a woman between 18 and 29 years old in good health. The chain uses TRBV6-5 and TRBJ1-3, with 7 bases lining up with TRBD1. Specimen: CD4+ T cells sorted from blood. Here the CDR3 DNA reads TGTGCCAGCAGTTACTCGACAGGGCTTCGAAACACCATATATTTT. Translated: CASSYSTGLRNTIYF.